This section outlines one T cell receptor (beta chain) sequence together with its context. The record originates from a study of blood T cell repertoires in COVID-19. Study details: Samples taken during acute and convalescent COVID-19 were collected in the United States, Italy and Spain.

CDR1 and CDR2 (germline): SGHDT, YYEEEE. The CDR3 covers 14 residues. The V and J ends lost 5 bases and 0 bases, in that order; junction bases with no gene match: 4. Assay used: immunoSEQ multiplex PCR; TCRdb lists only in-frame clones, some missing. The repertoire has 230,000 or so clones, 84% of them found once; the top ten carry approximately 4.8%. The chain links TRBV5-6 to TRBJ1-2, with 7 bases aligning to TRBD1. The TCR sequence derives from a man between 50 and 59 years old with active or convalescent COVID-19. What was sequenced was peripheral blood. DNA for the CDR3: TGTGCCAGCAGTTCAGGACAGGCTAACTATGGCTACACCTTC. Residues: CASSSGQANYGYTF. The complete variable domain, with remaining parts taken from reference TRBV5-6 and TRBJ1-2, reads DAGVTQSPTHLIKTRGQQVTLRCSPKSGHDTVSWYQQALGQGPQFIFQYYEEEERQRGNFPDRFSGHQFPNYSSELNVNALLLGDSALYLCASSSGQANYGYTFGSGTRLTVV.